The T cell receptor beta chain described here comes from a study of cytomegalovirus exposure and HLA in healthy donors. Study-wide results and limits: High sensitivity and specificity were reportedly achieved when the classifier diagnosed cytomegalovirus status. The authors later found HLA-associated TCR beta chains more clonally expanded than equally common others. The productive fraction for most TCR beta V segments was about 87% or about 30% in an earlier analysis.

As for this clone: Its antigen is as yet unknown.

Per germline, CDR1 SEHNR and CDR2 FQNEAQ (reference sequence). The ends lost 2 bases at V and 2 bases at J; junction bases unmatched: 4. This CDR3 spans 15 amino acids. Primers for the PCR totalled 60 Vbeta and 13 Jbeta. Profiling relied on immunoSEQ multiplex PCR, and the TCRdb table lists in-frame clones only, not all of them. The data hold approximately 120,000 clones, with about 80% observed a single time. The sample taken for sequencing was PBMCs. The chain employs TRBV7-9 and TRBJ2-3; 7 bases match TRBD1. This TCR derives from a woman aged 40 to 50 in good health and CMV-seropositive. The CDR3 region has the DNA TGTGCCAGCAGCTTAAGGGGGCACGACACAGATACGCAGTATTTT. Protein: CASSLRGHDTDTQYF.